The following is a TCR beta chain sequence with its context. Its specific antigen is unknown. The record has no base qualities; no much larger clone is one base away. These data come from a study of siplizumab effects on memory and regulatory T cells (dated by TCRdb to between 2019 and 2020). General notes on the study: The study examined how the anti-CD2 antibody siplizumab affects alloreactive T-cell subsets in allogeneic mixed lymphocyte reactions built from human PBMCs. Beyond this particular receptor, the publication reports: A naive or memory phenotype could not be assigned to roughly 75-95% of proliferating CD4+ or CD8+ clones. Whether proliferating Tregs from siplizumab cultures actually had suppressive function was not functionally confirmed. Among mappable alloreactive CD4+ clones, the Treg-derived fraction averaged around 70% with siplizumab versus 25% to 30% in control reactions. Sequences below about 10^-5 frequency were poorly captured, so only a minor fraction of alloreactive clones could be mapped to unstimulated subsets. Unstimulated naive T cells appeared more diverse than memory T cells, and naive cells seemed to contribute substantially to the alloresponse. Siplizumab significantly reduced the cumulative frequency of alloreactive sequences traceable to unstimulated CD4+ memory T cells.

The library was produced with the immunoSEQ multiplex PCR assay. Roughly 10^5 TCR templates per sample were assayed on the deep sequencing platform. Genomic DNA extracted from sorted T cells was the material used for TCRbeta CDR3 sequencing. On the authors' methods: The R programming language was used for clonal analysis of the TCRbeta CDR3 data. Comparing unstimulated samples against CFSE-low samples taken after the reaction was how alloreactive CD4+ and CD8+ clones were defined. Regulatory or non-regulatory origin was assigned to alloreactive CD4+ clones by matching of sequences to sorted unstimulated Treg and non-Treg repertoires. TCRdb holds this immuneACCESS table with in-frame rearrangements only. Some clones are missing; in checked studies, unresolved V genes explain under half, and the rest has no known cause. That table gives V, J and clone size, and the DNA gave D and trimming. This sample has about 70,000 clones in its table, and roughly 88% of those were observed once. The ten largest clonotypes hold 1.5% to 2% of the sample.

Based on the germline V gene, the CDR1 and CDR2 sequences are MNHEY and SVGAGI. The CDR3, from cysteine to phenylalanine, totals 14 residues. This entry keeps only the CDR3 DNA: 42 bases, framed from base 1. Cut back by 4 bases and 2 bases, the V and J ends lie 12 bases apart. Sorted unstimulated T cells, along with proliferating T cells recovered from mixed lymphocyte reactions, underwent TCRbeta CDR3 sequencing. Fresh whole blood from about ten HLA-typed healthy donors served as the source for isolating PBMCs. To map where alloreactive clones came from, CD4+ regulatory T cells in the unstimulated state were FACS-sorted.

Input material: Tregs sorted from blood. The rearranged segments are TRBV6-5 and TRBJ2-7; TRBD1 is perhaps the D gene, given 6 matching bases. The origin of this receptor is a human donor in good health. CDR3 sequence: CASSSNRATYEQYF. Here is the DNA: TGTGCCAGCAGTTCCAACAGGGCTACCTACGAGCAGTACTTC.